This T cell receptor (beta chain) was identified in a study of patients and donors after allogeneic stem cell transplantation. TCRdb reprocessed the RT-PCR reads with MiXCR, giving one entry per CDR3 protein. The sample lists approximately 150,000 distinct CDR3 sequences, about 32% occurring once. The CDR3 runs to 15 residues. CDR1 and CDR2 (germline): MNHEY, SVGAGI. The V end lost 6 bases, the J end lost 1 base, and 13 bases lay between the germline ends. The chain uses TRBV6-5 and TRBJ1-3; the D gene is possibly TRBD1 (6 bases). The sequenced sample consisted of blood, either unsorted or a sorted T cell fraction (not recorded which). The clonotype was recovered from a human donor who was either an allogeneic HSCT recipient or a stem cell or donor lymphocyte infusion donor (not recorded which). It is not recorded whose cells these are; they may come from a transplant donor. The CDR3 region has the DNA TGTGCCAGCAGAACCACAGGGTGGTCTGGAAACACCATATATTTT. It specifies CASRTTGWSGNTIYF.